The 24 T cell receptor beta chains below all came from one sample that was sequenced in a study of Ad26.COV2.S vaccination and SARS-CoV-2 variants. Treatment denoted: roughly 19 received Ad26.COV2.S at low or high dose, single or two shots; several received placebo; per-sample allocation not given. Vaccine and placebo recipients were sampled on day 63 after the first injection. Here immunoSEQ multiplex PCR was the method, and the copy in TCRdb shows in-frame clones only, minus some. This sample has some 340,000 clones; 86% occur once, and the top ten carry more than 1.5%. The specimen comprised peripheral blood, sampled in a trial of Ad26.COV2.S vaccine versus placebo. The receptors stem from a person aged 18 to 65 who received the Ad26.COV2.S COVID-19 vaccine or a placebo.

This chain connects TRBV19 to TRBJ2-7, with D perhaps TRBD1 or TRBD2 (6 bases each). The CDR3 is made up of 16 amino acids. The V gene lost 4 bases and the J gene lost 5 bases, with 21 bases spanning the gap. The V gene's germline CDR1 is LNHDA and CDR2 SQIVND (reference sequence). The CDR3 DNA follows: TGTGCCAGTAGTAAAGTGGGGGGCCTCCTTAATGACGAGCAGTACTTC. Its translation is CASSKVGGLLNDEQYF.

The V and J genes are TRBV19 and TRBJ1-5; 7 nucleotides match TRBD1. The germline V gene has CDR1 LNHDA and CDR2 SQIVND (reference sequence). V lost 10 bases and J lost 0; bases outside the gene matches: 3. This CDR3 contains 13 residues. The CDR3 DNA reads as TGTGCCACACAGGGGATTAGCAATCAGCCCCAGCATTTT. Protein sequence: CATQGISNQPQHF.

The V call is TRBV27, the J call TRBJ1-2; 12 nucleotides agree with TRBD1. Germline CDR1 reads MNHEY; CDR2 reads SMNVEV (reference sequence). This CDR3 has 17 residues. The V gene end was trimmed by 4 bases and the J gene end by 5 bases; junction bases not matched to a gene: 11. CDR3 bases: TGTGCCAGCAGTTCGAGGGACAGGGGGCAGGCCGGATATGGCTACACCTTC. Translation: CASSSRDRGQAGYGYTF.

This chain links TRBV7-3 with TRBJ2-1; no clear D. Germline V gives CDR1 SGHTA, CDR2 FQGTGA. The CDR3 spans 12 residues. Trimming pared 1 base from V and 5 bases from J, leaving 3 bases between. Here the CDR3 DNA reads TGTGCCAGCAGCTTAATAAACAATGAGCAGTTCTTC. This codes for CASSLINNEQFF.

The chain has TRBV6-5 and TRBJ1-6, with 7 bases matching TRBD1. The V gene end was trimmed by 6 bases and the J gene end by 13 bases; junction bases not matched to a gene: 12. The CDR3 spans 14 residues. Looked up from germline, CDR1 is MNHEY and CDR2 is SVGAGI. CDR3 sequence reads: CASSSGGALLPLHF. CDR3 DNA: TGTGCCAGCAGCTCAGGGGGGGCTTTGCTCCCCCTCCACTTT.

This sequence joins TRBV12-3 or TRBV12-4 and TRBJ1-1; D uncertain. The CDR3 sequence is 13 residues long. Between the trimmed V and J ends, which lost 7 bases and 3 bases, there was a span of 12 bases. In nucleotides, the CDR3 is TGTGCCAGCATCCAGGACCCGTACACTGAAGCTTTCTTT. This translates into CASIQDPYTEAFF.

The DNA for the CDR3 is TGTGCCAGCAGCGGACTAGCGGGGGCCTCAGATACGCAGTATTTT. Translated: CASSGLAGASDTQYF. The chain combines TRBV2 with TRBJ2-3; the match to TRBD2 covers 13 bases. Germline-derived CDR1 and CDR2 are SNHLY and FYNNEI. V lost 6 bases, J lost 4 bases, and 4 bases stayed unmatched. The CDR3 totals 15 residues.

The chain links TRBV7-9 to TRBJ1-1, with 12 bases fitting TRBD1. V lost 5 bases and J lost 0; bases outside the gene matches: 10. CDR1 is SEHNR, CDR2 FQNEAQ, per germline (reference sequence). The CDR3 covers 18 residues. This CDR3 reads CASSLLGTGGWVNTEAFF. The CDR3 nucleotides are TGTGCCAGCAGCCTCCTTGGGACAGGGGGCTGGGTGAACACTGAAGCTTTCTTT.

The chain employs TRBV5-4 and TRBJ2-5; D may be TRBD2 (5 bases). The V end lost 2 bases, the J end lost 5 bases, and 13 bases lay between the germline ends. The germline gives CDR1 SGHNT, CDR2 YYREEE (reference sequence). There are 14 residues in the CDR3. CDR3 sequence (DNA): TGTGCCAGCAGCTTCGTTAGCGAATTGGAGACCCAGTACTTC. Translating gives CASSFVSELETQYF.

The CDR3 DNA is TGTGCCACCCGTATGGGCAGGGCCGTCACCGGGGAGCTGTTTTTT. This translates into CATRMGRAVTGELFF. The chain links TRBV19 to TRBJ2-2; D is possibly TRBD1 (5 bases). Germline V CDR1 and CDR2: LNHDA, SQIVND (reference sequence). The CDR3 extends over 15 amino acids. V was shortened by 10 bases and J by 4 bases, with 19 bases between the two germline ends.

This clone has only one observation. The rearrangement links TRBV5-4 to TRBJ1-2, with 9 bases lining up with TRBD1. CDR3 length: 13 residues. V was pared by 2 bases and J by 4 bases, with 0 bases of the junction left unmatched. Germline-derived CDR1 and CDR2 are SGHNT and YYREEE (reference sequence). The CDR3 DNA is TGTGCCAGCAGCTTACAGGGGGCCTATGGCTACACCTTC. Translated: CASSLQGAYGYTF.

The V call is TRBV7-9, the J call TRBJ2-1, with D hard to call. V lost 2 bases, J lost 2 bases, and 10 bases lay in between. Germline values: CDR1 SEHNR, CDR2 FQNEAQ (reference sequence). The CDR3 is 15 residues long. CDR3 in DNA: TGTGCCAGCAGCTTAATGGACGGAACCTACAATGAGCAGTTCTTC. This gives the protein CASSLMDGTYNEQFF.

V usage is TRBV10-3 and J usage is TRBJ1-1; D might be TRBD1 (6 bases). The CDR3 is 13 amino acids. Trimming took off 4 bases at V and 4 bases at J, with 10 bases between the two ends. Germline V CDR1 and CDR2: ENHRY, SYGVKD. CDR3 sequence reads: CAISGQGSTEAFF. The DNA for the CDR3 is TGTGCCATCAGTGGGCAGGGGTCCACTGAAGCTTTCTTT.

CDR3 protein: CASSQASATNYGYTF. CDR3 coding DNA: TGCGCCAGCAGCCAAGCCTCCGCTACTAACTATGGCTACACCTTC. V usage is TRBV4-1 and J usage is TRBJ1-2; no definite D call. This CDR3 is 15 amino acids long. Per the germline V gene, CDR1 is MGHRA and CDR2 is YSYEKL. Trimming left V 1 base short and J 0 bases short, with 9 bases between.

The chain links TRBV18 to TRBJ2-5; TRBD1 is a possible D gene (5 bases). V lost 2 bases and J lost 2, with 21 bases in between. The germline gives CDR1 KGHSH, CDR2 LQKENI. The CDR3 has 18 residues. The CDR3, as DNA: TGTGCCAGCTCACCATCTACGGAGACAGCAATAATTCAAGAGACCCAGTACTTC. This sequence encodes CASSPSTETAIIQETQYF.

This chain joins TRBV18 and TRBJ2-1; possible D gene TRBD1, 6 bases. Trimming cost V 3 bases and J 0 bases, with 9 bases left between them. The CDR3 runs to 15 residues. The germline V gene encodes CDR1 KGHSH and CDR2 LQKENI. CDR3 DNA: TGTGCCAGCTCACCGGGACACAGCTCCTACAATGAGCAGTTCTTC. Protein product: CASSPGHSSYNEQFF.

Points on this clone: Sequence at one end of the junction differs from germline and may be a read error. The chain combines TRBV6-5 with TRBJ1-1; D remains ambiguous. Germline CDR1 reads MNHEY; CDR2 reads SVGAGI. The CDR3 has 14 residues. The CDR3 loop is CASTYGSYSTEAFF. The DNA of the CDR3 is TGTGCCAGCACTTACGGGTCGTATAGCACTGAAGCTTTCTTT.

Only one count was recorded for this clone. V gene TRBV5-8 combines with J gene TRBJ2-1, with 10 bases matching TRBD2. This CDR3 has 18 residues. Trimming cost V 6 bases and J 3 bases; bases outside gene matches: 15. Germline CDR1 and CDR2: SGHTS and YDEGEE. DNA of the CDR3: TGTGCCAGCACCACTTTAGGGCAACTAGCGGGGCTCTACAATGAGCAGTTCTTC. Translating it yields CASTTLGQLAGLYNEQFF. Drawing the rest from reference TRBV5-8 and TRBJ2-1, the complete variable domain is EAGVTQSPTHLIKTRGQQATLRCSPISGHTSVYWYQQALGLGLQFLLWYDEGEERNRGNFPPRFSGRQFPNYSSELNVNALELEDSALYLCASTTLGQLAGLYNEQFFGPGTRLTVL.

This clone occurred once. The rearrangement uses TRBV14 and TRBJ2-3; D remains ambiguous. This CDR3 is 15 amino acids long. CDR1 and CDR2 from the germline V gene are SGHDN and FVKESK. Deletions cut 0 bases from V and 6 bases from J, with 13 bases between. The CDR3: CASSQDLWFPDTQYF. The CDR3 nucleotides are TGTGCCAGCAGCCAAGATCTATGGTTCCCCGATACGCAGTATTTT.

The chain uses TRBV7-2 and TRBJ2-5; D gene ambiguous. CDR3 size: 13 residues. Germline V CDR1 and CDR2: SGHTA, FQGNSA. V lost 1 base, J lost 4 bases, and 7 bases lay in between. CDR3 in amino acids: CASSLERGETQYF. The CDR3 coding sequence is TGTGCCAGCAGCTTAGAAAGAGGAGAGACCCAGTACTTC. The full variable domain, with the rest looked up from reference TRBV7-2 and TRBJ2-5, is GAGVSQSPSNKVTEKGKDVELRCDPISGHTALYWYRQSLGQGLEFLIYFQGNSAPDKSGLPSDRFSAERTGGSVSTLTIQRTQQEDSAVYLCASSLERGETQYFGPGTRLLVL.

The chain combines TRBV5-1 with TRBJ2-5, with D perhaps matching TRBD2 (6 bases). The CDR3 extends over 14 amino acids. Germline lookup yields CDR1 SGHRS and CDR2 YFSETQ. V dropped 2 bases and J dropped 5 bases, with 13 bases sitting between them. The CDR3 region has the DNA TGCGCCAGCAGCTTCTCCGGGACTTCGGAGACCCAGTACTTC. This gives the protein CASSFSGTSETQYF.

The chain links TRBV19 to TRBJ2-3; TRBD1 matches 7 bases. Germline V gene lookup returns CDR1 LNHDA and CDR2 SQIVND (reference sequence). The CDR3 loop spans 16 amino acids. Trimming took 4 bases from V and 2 from J; bases not matched to a gene: 9. CDR3 coding DNA: TGTGCCAGTAGTACCTCTACCGGGACAGACACAGATACGCAGTATTTT. It encodes CASSTSTGTDTDTQYF.

This chain links TRBV11-2 with TRBJ1-1; 10 bases fit TRBD1. The CDR3 sequence is 16 residues long. Per germline, CDR1 SGHAT and CDR2 FQNNGV. J was trimmed by 5 bases and V by 7 bases; bases with no gene match: 13. CDR3 in amino acids: CASIKNPGTGVTEAFF. CDR3 in DNA: TGTGCCAGCATAAAAAATCCCGGGACAGGGGTAACTGAAGCTTTCTTT.

This chain joins TRBV5-4 and TRBJ2-2, with 7 bases lining up with TRBD2. The ends lost 4 bases at V and 2 bases at J; junction bases unmatched: 5. CDR3 length: 15 amino acids. Germline V gives CDR1 SGHNT, CDR2 YYREEE (reference sequence). CDR3 in amino acids: CASSLGGGNTGELFF. The CDR3 DNA is TGTGCCAGCAGCCTCGGCGGGGGTAACACCGGGGAGCTGTTTTTT. Full variable domain (rest looked up from reference TRBV5-4 and TRBJ2-2): ETGVTQSPTHLIKTRGQQVTLRCSSQSGHNTVSWYQQALGQGPQFIFQYYREEENGRGNFPPRFSGLQFPNYSSELNVNALELDDSALYLCASSLGGGNTGELFFGEGSRLTVL.